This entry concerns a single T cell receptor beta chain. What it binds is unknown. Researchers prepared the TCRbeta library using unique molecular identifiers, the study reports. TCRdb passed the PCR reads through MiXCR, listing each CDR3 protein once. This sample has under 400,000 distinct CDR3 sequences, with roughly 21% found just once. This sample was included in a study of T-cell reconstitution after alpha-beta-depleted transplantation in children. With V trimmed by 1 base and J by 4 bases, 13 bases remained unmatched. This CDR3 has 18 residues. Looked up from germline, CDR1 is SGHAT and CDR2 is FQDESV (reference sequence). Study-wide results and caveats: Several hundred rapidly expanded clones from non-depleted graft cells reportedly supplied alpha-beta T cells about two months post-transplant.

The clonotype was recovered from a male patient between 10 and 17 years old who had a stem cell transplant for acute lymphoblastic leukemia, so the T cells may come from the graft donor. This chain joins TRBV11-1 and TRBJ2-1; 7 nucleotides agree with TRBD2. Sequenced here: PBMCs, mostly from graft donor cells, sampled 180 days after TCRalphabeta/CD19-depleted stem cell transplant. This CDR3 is CASSLVGWTRAQYNEQFF. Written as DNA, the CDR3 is TGTGCCAGCAGCTTAGTTGGATGGACTAGGGCCCAATACAATGAGCAGTTCTTC.